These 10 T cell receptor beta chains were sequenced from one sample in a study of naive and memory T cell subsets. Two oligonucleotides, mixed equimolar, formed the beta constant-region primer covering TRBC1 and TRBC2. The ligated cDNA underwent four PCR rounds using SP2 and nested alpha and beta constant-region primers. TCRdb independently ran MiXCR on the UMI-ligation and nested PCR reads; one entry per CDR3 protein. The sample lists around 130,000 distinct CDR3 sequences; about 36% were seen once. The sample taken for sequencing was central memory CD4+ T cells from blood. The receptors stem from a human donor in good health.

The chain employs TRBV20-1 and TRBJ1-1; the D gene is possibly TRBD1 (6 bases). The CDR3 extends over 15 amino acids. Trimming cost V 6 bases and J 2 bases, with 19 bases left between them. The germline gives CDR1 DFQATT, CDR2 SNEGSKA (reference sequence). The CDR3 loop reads CSATSPFGTNTEAFF. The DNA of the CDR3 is TGCAGTGCCACGTCACCCTTCGGGACAAACACTGAAGCTTTCTTT.

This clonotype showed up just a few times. The CDR3 sequence is CASSVTSGRYNEQFF. As DNA, the CDR3 is TGCGCCAGCAGTGTGACTAGCGGGCGGTACAATGAGCAGTTCTTC. The genes are TRBV10-1 and TRBJ2-1; 10 nucleotides line up with TRBD2. Trimming cost V 4 bases and J 4 bases; bases outside gene matches: 4. CDR3 length equals 15 residues. The V gene's germline CDR1 is WNHNN and CDR2 SYGVQD (reference sequence).

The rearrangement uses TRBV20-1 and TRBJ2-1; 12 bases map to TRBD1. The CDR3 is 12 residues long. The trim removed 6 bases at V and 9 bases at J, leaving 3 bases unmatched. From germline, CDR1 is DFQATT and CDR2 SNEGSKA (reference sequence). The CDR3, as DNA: TGCAGTGCGGGGACAGGGGGCATTGAGCAGTTCTTC. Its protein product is CSAGTGGIEQFF.

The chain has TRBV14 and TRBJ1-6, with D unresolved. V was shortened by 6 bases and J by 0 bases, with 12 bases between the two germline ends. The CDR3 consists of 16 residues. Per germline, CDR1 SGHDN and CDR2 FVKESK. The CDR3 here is CASSLTRYSYNSPLHF. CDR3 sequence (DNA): TGTGCCAGCAGTCTGACACGTTACTCCTATAATTCACCCCTCCACTTT.

The CDR3 bases are TGTGCCATCGAGGGAGCGTCACAGCTTTTCTTT. It yields the protein CAIEGASQLFF. The chain carries TRBV28 and TRBJ1-1; D is uncertain. This CDR3 spans 11 amino acids. Between the trimmed V and J ends, which lost 10 bases and 13 bases, there was a span of 19 bases. Germline V gene data show CDR1 as MDHEN and CDR2 as SYDVKM. Drawing the rest from reference TRBV28 and TRBJ1-1, the complete variable domain is DVKVTQSSRYLVKRTGEKVFLECVQDMDHENMFWYRQDPGLGLRLIYFSYDVKMKEKGDIPEGYSVSREKKERFSLILESASTNQTSMYLCAIEGASQLFFGQGTRLTVV.

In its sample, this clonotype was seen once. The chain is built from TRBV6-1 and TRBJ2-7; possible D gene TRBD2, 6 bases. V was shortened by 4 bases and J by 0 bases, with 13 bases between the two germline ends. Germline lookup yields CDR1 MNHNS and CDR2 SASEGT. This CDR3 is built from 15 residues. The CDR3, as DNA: TGTGCCAGCAGTGGCAATAGCGGCAGCTCCTACGAGCAGTACTTC. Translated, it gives CASSGNSGSSYEQYF.

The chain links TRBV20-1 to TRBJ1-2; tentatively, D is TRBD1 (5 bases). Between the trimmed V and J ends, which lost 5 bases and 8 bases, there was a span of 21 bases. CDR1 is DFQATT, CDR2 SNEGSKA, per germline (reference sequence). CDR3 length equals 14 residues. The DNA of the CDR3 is TGCAGTGCTCTAACTCAGGGAGCCTTTGGAGGCTACACCTTC. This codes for CSALTQGAFGGYTF.

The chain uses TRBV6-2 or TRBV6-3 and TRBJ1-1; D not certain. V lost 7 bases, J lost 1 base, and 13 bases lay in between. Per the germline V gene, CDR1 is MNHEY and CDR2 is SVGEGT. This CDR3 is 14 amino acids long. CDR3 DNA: TGTGCCAGCAACCCCAGGTTCCCGAACACTGAAGCTTTCTTT. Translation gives CASNPRFPNTEAFF.

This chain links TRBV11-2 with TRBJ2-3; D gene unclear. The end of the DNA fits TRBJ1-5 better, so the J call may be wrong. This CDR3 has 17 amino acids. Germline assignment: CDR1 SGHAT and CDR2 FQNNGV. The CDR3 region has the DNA TGTGCCAGCAGCTACTCCCTGACTAGCGGGAGTCGGGATACGCAGCATTTT. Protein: CASSYSLTSGSRDTQHF.

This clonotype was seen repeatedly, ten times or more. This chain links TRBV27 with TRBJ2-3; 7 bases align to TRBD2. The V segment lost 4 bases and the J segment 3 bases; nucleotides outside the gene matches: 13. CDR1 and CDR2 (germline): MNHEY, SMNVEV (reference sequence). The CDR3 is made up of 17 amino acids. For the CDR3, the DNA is TGTGCCAGCAGTTATCGCCCTTACGGCGGGAGTACAGATACGCAGTATTTT. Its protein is CASSYRPYGGSTDTQYF.